Below are 30 T cell receptor beta chains sequenced from a single sample in a study of vaccination effects on CD4 cells after COVID-19. Antigen-specific CD4+ T cells were first expanded with viral peptide pools by the ViraFEST assay and only then sequenced. Culturing for around 10 days preceded CD4+ T cell isolation. A positive SARS-CoV-2 PCR test fell between March and December 2020. The method was immunoSEQ multiplex PCR; TCRdb's version includes in-frame clones alone and lacks a portion of them. Here the sample spans 40,000 to 50,000 clones, roughly 80% being singletons. Antigen specificity for these receptors is unknown. The sequencing used CD4+ T cells from PBMCs cultured with a peptide pool, collected before COVID-19 vaccination. Every receptor here comes from a human donor who had a prior SARS-CoV-2 infection.

CDR3 sequence reads: CASSWINTEAFF. CDR3 DNA sequence: TGTGCCAGCAGCTGGATTAACACTGAAGCTTTCTTT. The J gene is TRBJ1-1, the V gene TRBV7-8, with no clear D. The germline V and J ends were trimmed by 4 bases and 2 bases, with 5 bases remaining between them. CDR1 and CDR2 from the germline V gene are SGHVS and FQNEAQ. The CDR3 runs 12 residues.

V gene TRBV11-3 combines with J gene TRBJ2-7, with 8 nucleotides matching TRBD1. CDR1 and CDR2 (germline): SGHNT, YENEEA. V shed 1 base and J 6 bases; nucleotides not matched to a gene: 5. The CDR3 runs 14 residues. CDR3 sequence: CASSLGGQVGEQYF. The CDR3, as DNA: TGTGCCAGCAGCTTAGGGGGACAGGTTGGCGAGCAGTACTTC.

This chain joins TRBV23-1 and TRBJ2-7, with 7 nucleotides matching TRBD2. TRBV23-1 qualifies as an ORF whose function is uncertain. The CDR3 is made up of 17 amino acids. V trimming: 4 bases; J trimming: 0 bases; junction bases outside the gene matches: 12. The CDR3 nucleotides read TGCGCCAGCAGTCGAACCCATAAAGGGAGGGACTCCTACGAGCAGTACTTC. As protein: CASSRTHKGRDSYEQYF.

The gene calls are TRBV4-2 and TRBJ1-5; D uncertain. The germline gives CDR1 LGHNA, CDR2 YNFKEQ. CDR3 length: 15 amino acids. V lost 0 bases and J lost 9, with 15 bases in between. CDR3 DNA: TGTGCCAGCAGCCAAGACGAGCAGAGAGTTGTGCCCCAGCATTTT. As protein: CASSQDEQRVVPQHF.

The rearrangement links TRBV5-4 to TRBJ2-3; unclear D gene. The V and J ends lost 2 bases and 3 bases respectively, with 4 bases between them. Germline-derived CDR1 and CDR2 are SGHNT and YYREEE (reference sequence). The length of the CDR3 is 12 residues. For the CDR3, the DNA is TGTGCCAGCAGCTTATTGACAGATACGCAGTATTTT. This encodes CASSLLTDTQYF.

The chain has TRBV21-1 and TRBJ2-7; the D segment call TRBD1 is taken from the table without a DNA check. TRBV21-1 counts as a pseudogene. The length of the CDR3 is 17 residues. The CDR3 DNA is TGTGCCAGCAGCAAAGATGGTCCCGAGACAGGACCCTACGAGCAGTACTTC. Protein: CASSKDGPETGPYEQYF.

V usage is TRBV7-9 and J usage is TRBJ1-1, with D possibly TRBD1 on 6 matching bases. CDR1 is SEHNR and CDR2 is FQNEAQ in the germline V gene (reference sequence). V was trimmed by 5 bases and J by 9 bases, leaving 16 bases between them. This CDR3 contains 13 residues. In DNA, the CDR3 is TGTGCCAGCAGCACCTCAGAACAGGGACAAGCTTTCTTT. Translation gives CASSTSEQGQAFF.

The rearrangement joins TRBV20-1 to TRBJ2-7; a possible D gene is TRBD1 (6 bases). CDR3 length: 13 amino acids. CDR1 is DFQATT, CDR2 SNEGSKA, per germline (reference sequence). V lost 3 bases and J lost 2, with 11 bases in between. CDR3 loop: CSASSGAPYEQYF. CDR3 bases: TGCAGTGCTAGTTCAGGGGCACCCTACGAGCAGTACTTC.

The chain employs TRBV3-1 (or the pseudogene TRBV3-2) and TRBJ1-6, with D possibly being TRBD1 (5 bases). The CDR3 totals 18 residues. V lost 1 base and J 5 bases, leaving 18 bases between the germline ends. The V gene's germline CDR1 is LGHDT and CDR2 YNNKEL (reference sequence). This CDR3 reads CASSQGIGAPRDNSPLHF. Here the CDR3 DNA reads TGTGCCAGCAGCCAAGGTATAGGGGCACCCAGGGATAATTCACCCCTCCACTTT.

The gene calls are TRBV12-5 and TRBJ1-5; a weak D match, TRBD1 (6 bases). The V gene lost 1 base and the J gene lost 7 bases, with 14 bases spanning the gap. This CDR3 is built from 15 residues. Germline-derived CDR1 and CDR2 are LGHNT and FRNRAP. The CDR3 DNA is TGTGCTAGTGGTTTGGGAGACAGGTTACCCCAGCCCCAGCATTTT. Translation: CASGLGDRLPQPQHF.

V is TRBV3-1 (or the pseudogene TRBV3-2) and J is TRBJ2-1, with TRBD1 matching 7 bases. The germline gives CDR1 LGHDT, CDR2 YNNKEL (reference sequence). V was pared by 6 bases and J by 8 bases, with 7 bases of the junction left unmatched. The CDR3 spans 13 residues. The CDR3 reads CASSRQGGHEQFF. The CDR3 nucleotides are TGTGCCAGCAGTCGCCAAGGGGGCCATGAGCAGTTCTTC.

The chain recombines TRBV7-3 with TRBJ2-5, with D tentatively TRBD1 (6 bases). The CDR3 consists of 16 residues. Trimming stripped 5 bases from V and 0 bases from J, with 16 bases between. The germline CDR1 and CDR2 sequences are SGHTA and FQGTGA. CDR3 nucleotide sequence: TGTGCCAGCAGCCTCCTGGGGGCATTAAACCAAGAGACCCAGTACTTC. The encoded protein is CASSLLGALNQETQYF.

The chain combines TRBV2 with TRBJ1-2; 7 bases fit TRBD1. The length of the CDR3 is 15 residues. Germline V gives CDR1 SNHLY, CDR2 FYNNEI. V lost 7 bases, J lost 3 bases, and 11 bases stayed unmatched. The CDR3, as DNA: TGTGCCAGCACCCAGGTAGTCAGGGGGGACTATGGCTACACCTTC. Translated, it gives CASTQVVRGDYGYTF.

The chain has TRBV2 and TRBJ1-2; TRBD1 matches at 9 bases. The V segment lost 4 bases and the J segment 3 bases; nucleotides outside the gene matches: 6. Germline V gene sequence: CDR1 SNHLY, CDR2 FYNNEI. This CDR3 has 15 residues. This CDR3 reads CASSAPGQGDYGYTF. As DNA, the CDR3 is TGTGCCAGCAGTGCCCCGGGACAGGGCGACTATGGCTACACCTTC.

The chain uses TRBV7-9 and TRBJ2-1; 9 positions agree with TRBD2. This CDR3 has 16 amino acids. Germline CDR1 SEHNR, CDR2 FQNEAQ (reference sequence). The J segment lost 2 bases and the V segment lost 0 bases, leaving 2 bases of the junction unmatched. CDR3 loop: CASSLALAGTYNEQFF. The CDR3 DNA is TGTGCCAGCAGCTTAGCGCTAGCGGGAACCTACAATGAGCAGTTCTTC. The full variable domain, completed using reference TRBV7-9 and TRBJ2-1, is DTGVSQNPRHKITKRGQNVTFRCDPISEHNRLYWYRQTLGQGPEFLTYFQNEAQLEKSRLLSDRFSAERPKGSFSTLEIQRTEQGDSAMYLCASSLALAGTYNEQFFGPGTRLTVL.

J is TRBJ2-7 and V is TRBV7-8; 8 bases align to TRBD2. The length of the CDR3 is 17 residues. The germline CDR1 and CDR2 sequences are SGHVS and FQNEAQ. Losses at the gene ends were 5 bases for V and 0 bases for J; bases not matched to a gene: 12. The CDR3 spells CASSLSGLGPLSYEQYF. CDR3 nucleotides: TGTGCCAGCAGCCTATCGGGACTAGGGCCCCTCTCCTACGAGCAGTACTTC.

This chain connects TRBV24-1 to TRBJ1-6; 7 bases line up with TRBD1. Germline V gene lookup returns CDR1 KGHDR and CDR2 SFDVKD. CDR3 size: 13 residues. V lost 4 bases to trimming and J lost 16 bases; unmatched junction nucleotides: 9. CDR3: CATSDSTGPLLHF. CDR3 coding DNA: TGTGCCACCAGTGACTCGACAGGGCCCCTACTCCACTTT.

The CDR3 nucleotides are TGTGCCTGGAGTGATCCCCTCATTGCGGATTATAATGAGCAGTTCTTC. Encoded protein: CAWSDPLIADYNEQFF. V gene TRBV30 combines with J gene TRBJ2-1; no definite D call. CDR1 GTSNPN and CDR2 SVGIG come from the germline V gene (reference sequence). This CDR3 is 16 amino acids long. V was trimmed by 1 base and J by 7 bases, leaving 20 bases between them.

This chain's CDR3 is CGRPAAPGPPYEQYF. CDR3 coding DNA: TGTGGGCGCCCAGCAGCCCCGGGCCCTCCCTACGAGCAGTACTTC. The chain has TRBV14 and TRBJ2-7; D is uncertain. Germline V gene data show CDR1 as SGHDN and CDR2 as FVKESK. CDR3 length: 15 amino acids.

The chain has TRBV6-5 and TRBJ2-5, with 8 bases lining up with TRBD1. The CDR3 sequence is 15 residues long. V trimming: 6 bases; J trimming: 2 bases; junction bases outside the gene matches: 8. CDR1 is MNHEY, CDR2 SVGAGI, per germline. The CDR3: CASRRQGQAQETQYF. Written as DNA, the CDR3 is TGTGCCAGCAGACGACAGGGGCAAGCACAAGAGACCCAGTACTTC.

This clone was observed a few times. This chain links TRBV11-2 with TRBJ2-1, with unresolved D. CDR3 length equals 14 residues. The V gene lost 2 bases and the J gene lost 6 bases, with 11 bases spanning the gap. CDR1 is SGHAT and CDR2 is FQNNGV in the germline V gene. CDR3 sequence: CASSLPWAVNEQFF. The CDR3 DNA sequence: TGTGCCAGCAGCTTACCCTGGGCCGTCAATGAGCAGTTCTTC.

The chain has TRBV5-6 and TRBJ2-5; D is possibly TRBD1 (6 bases). The CDR3 runs to 15 residues. Trimming took 0 bases from V and 5 from J, leaving 14 bases between them. Germline V lookup: CDR1 SGHDT, CDR2 YYEEEE. CDR3 sequence: CASSLVSGVRETQYF. Written as DNA, the CDR3 is TGTGCCAGCAGCTTGGTATCAGGGGTACGTGAGACCCAGTACTTC.

The chain couples TRBV7-3 to TRBJ2-1; unclear D gene. V gave up 5 bases and J gave up 0 bases, with 11 bases separating them. This CDR3 spans 15 amino acids. From germline, CDR1 is SGHTA and CDR2 FQGTGA. CDR3 nucleotide sequence: TGTGCCAGCAGCCCCTCTTTGAGCTCCTACAATGAGCAGTTCTTC. Translating gives CASSPSLSSYNEQFF.

The chain couples TRBV19 to TRBJ1-1; possibly TRBD1 for D (5 bases). The germline V gene has CDR1 LNHDA and CDR2 SQIVND (reference sequence). V was cut by 3 bases and J by 7 bases, with 12 bases left in between. The CDR3 is made up of 13 amino acids. The CDR3, as DNA: TGTGCCAGTAGTATCTTTGGGGCAAGTGAAGCTTTCTTT. Translation gives CASSIFGASEAFF.

V usage is TRBV24-1 and J usage is TRBJ2-7, with TRBD1 matching over 7 bases. This CDR3 region has 15 residues. The V segment lost 5 bases and the J segment 3 bases; nucleotides outside the gene matches: 9. CDR1 is KGHDR and CDR2 is SFDVKD in the germline V gene. The CDR3 sequence: CATSAPRQGVYEQYF. In DNA, the CDR3 is TGTGCCACCAGTGCCCCGCGACAGGGAGTCTACGAGCAGTACTTC.

V gene TRBV6-1 combines with J gene TRBJ1-2, with TRBD1 matching 8 bases. CDR1 and CDR2 (germline): MNHNS, SASEGT. The J segment lost 6 bases and the V segment lost 1 base, leaving 1 base of the junction unmatched. CDR3 size: 13 residues. The CDR3 here is CASSEVDRDGYTF. The DNA for the CDR3 is TGTGCCAGCAGTGAAGTGGACAGGGATGGCTACACCTTC.

This clone was detected only once. The rearrangement joins TRBV7-9 to TRBJ2-2, with D hard to call. There are 16 residues in the CDR3. The V end lost 5 bases, the J end lost 6 bases, and 19 bases lay between the germline ends. Germline CDR1 SEHNR, CDR2 FQNEAQ (reference sequence). Here the CDR3 reads CASSKWAYGSPGELFF. CDR3 DNA sequence: TGTGCCAGCAGCAAATGGGCGTACGGGTCCCCCGGGGAGCTGTTTTTT. Full variable domain (remainder filled in from reference TRBV7-9 and TRBJ2-2): DTGVSQNPRHKITKRGQNVTFRCDPISEHNRLYWYRQTLGQGPEFLTYFQNEAQLEKSRLLSDRFSAERPKGSFSTLEIQRTEQGDSAMYLCASSKWAYGSPGELFFGEGSRLTVL.

This clone has more than one count but fewer than ten. The chain carries TRBV7-9 and TRBJ2-7; D tentatively reads TRBD1 or TRBD2 (5 bases each). Germline CDR1 and CDR2: SEHNR and FQNEAQ (reference sequence). V was cut by 3 bases and J by 0 bases, with 9 bases left in between. This CDR3 is 14 amino acids long. In DNA, the CDR3 is TGTGCCAGCAGCTTGGGACGGAGCTCCTACGAGCAGTACTTC. It encodes CASSLGRSSYEQYF.

This clone appeared once. This chain links TRBV5-1 with TRBJ2-3; the D call may be TRBD1 or TRBD2 (6 bases each). The V end lost 5 bases, the J end lost 4 bases, and 20 bases lay between the germline ends. CDR1 and CDR2 (germline): SGHRS, YFSETQ. The CDR3 loop spans 16 amino acids. DNA for the CDR3: TGCGCCAGCAGATTTATCAGGGGAGGCTCCCCAGATACGCAGTATTTT. This encodes CASRFIRGGSPDTQYF.

This sequence joins TRBV3-1 (or the pseudogene TRBV3-2) and TRBJ1-1; tentatively, D is TRBD1 (6 bases). Germline CDR1 LGHDT, CDR2 YNNKEL (reference sequence). The CDR3 sequence is 14 residues long. Trimming shortened V by 1 base and J by 4 bases, and 10 bases separated the two germline ends. CDR3 nucleotide sequence: TGTGCCAGCAGCCAAGTGGGGGCTGGCACTGAAGCTTTCTTT. It yields the protein CASSQVGAGTEAFF.